This T cell receptor beta chain derives from a study of T cells in Graves' hyperthyroidism and ophthalmopathy. Study results and limitations: Most thyroid clonotypes with frequency above 0.001 were detected in blood.

V was cut by 5 bases and J by 2 bases, with 18 bases left in between. CDR1 and CDR2 (germline): SGHTA, FQGNSA. CDR3 length: 17 residues. Authors of the study amplified TCR beta CDR3 regions from RNA transcripts. The HTBI primer set served for first-round RT-PCR of the TCR CDR3. MiXCR, applied by TCRdb to the multiplex PCR reads, yields one record per CDR3 protein. This table holds about 560,000 distinct CDR3 sequences, 46% found once. The hyperthyroidism was newly diagnosed and had lasted under 2 months; the patients were aged 18 to 65. Of note for this clonotype: The antigen is not known.

The rearrangement joins TRBV7-2 to TRBJ1-4; D call uncertain. The sequenced sample consisted of peripheral blood or thyroid tissue (not recorded which). The source is a woman aged 18 to 35 with Graves' hyperthyroidism. CDR3 coding DNA: TGTGCCAGCAGCCACAAGTTTTCCGGTTTGACTAATGAAAAACTGTTTTTT. Its translation is CASSHKFSGLTNEKLFF. The whole variable domain, remainder taken from reference TRBV7-2 and TRBJ1-4, is GAGVSQSPSNKVTEKGKDVELRCDPISGHTALYWYRQSLGQGLEFLIYFQGNSAPDKSGLPSDRFSAERTGGSVSTLTIQRTQQEDSAVYLCASSHKFSGLTNEKLFFGSGTQLSVL.